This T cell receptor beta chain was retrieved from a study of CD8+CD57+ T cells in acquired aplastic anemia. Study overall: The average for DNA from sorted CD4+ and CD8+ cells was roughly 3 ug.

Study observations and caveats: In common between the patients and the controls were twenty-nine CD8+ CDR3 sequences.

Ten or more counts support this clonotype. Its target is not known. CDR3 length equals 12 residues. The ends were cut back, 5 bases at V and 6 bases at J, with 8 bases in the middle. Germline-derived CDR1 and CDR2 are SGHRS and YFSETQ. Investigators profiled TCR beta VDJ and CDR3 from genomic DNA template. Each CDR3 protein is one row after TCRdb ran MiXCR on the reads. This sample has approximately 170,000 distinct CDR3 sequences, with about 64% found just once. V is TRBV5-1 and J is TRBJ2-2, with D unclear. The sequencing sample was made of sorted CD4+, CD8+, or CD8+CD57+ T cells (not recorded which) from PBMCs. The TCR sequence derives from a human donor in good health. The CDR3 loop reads CASRGTAGELFF. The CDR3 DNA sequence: TGCGCCAGCAGAGGTACTGCCGGGGAGCTGTTTTTT.